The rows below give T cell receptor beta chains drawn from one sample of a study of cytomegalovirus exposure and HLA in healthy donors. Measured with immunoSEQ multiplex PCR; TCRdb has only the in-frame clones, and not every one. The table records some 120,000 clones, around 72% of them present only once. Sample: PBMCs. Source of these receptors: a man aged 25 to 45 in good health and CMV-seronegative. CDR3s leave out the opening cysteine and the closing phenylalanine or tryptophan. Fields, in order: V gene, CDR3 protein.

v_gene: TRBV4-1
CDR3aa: ASSPGQGDSPLH

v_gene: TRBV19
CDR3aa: ASSGGTGRNTEAF

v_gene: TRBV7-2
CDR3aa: ASSLAGELSLPQH

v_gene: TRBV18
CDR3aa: ASSPRQPGGPETDTQY

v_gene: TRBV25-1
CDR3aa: ASSDLRLAGAHTDTQY

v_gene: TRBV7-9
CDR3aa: ASSRGDEQY

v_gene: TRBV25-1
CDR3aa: ASGPGGYGYT

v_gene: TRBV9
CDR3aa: ASSVGGYTEAF

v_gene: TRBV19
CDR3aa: ASSMAQGETQY

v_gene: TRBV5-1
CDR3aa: ASSLGQGVNEQF

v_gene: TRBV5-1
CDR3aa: ASSPGLAGAGELF

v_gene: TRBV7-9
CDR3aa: ASSLVEHSNTEAF

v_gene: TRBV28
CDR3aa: ASTNTGTKEQY

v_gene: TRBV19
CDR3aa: ASRNSGGGNEQF

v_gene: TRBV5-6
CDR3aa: ASSLEGAGGFYT

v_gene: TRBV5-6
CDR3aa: ASRPYSGGADYGYT

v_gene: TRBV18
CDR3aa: ARAGQRDTEAF

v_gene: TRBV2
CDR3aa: AIVFGQASGANVLT

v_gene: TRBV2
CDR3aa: ASSRERDTQY

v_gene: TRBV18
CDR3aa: ASSPLLAGENTEAF

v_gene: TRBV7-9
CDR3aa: ASNPSSGGPLQY

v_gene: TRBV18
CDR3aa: ASSPLTGSSYEQY

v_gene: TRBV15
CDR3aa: ATSRAPRDRVGDEQF

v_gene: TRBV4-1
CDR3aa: ASSQAHDRGKNGYT

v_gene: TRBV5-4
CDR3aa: ASSLAAGNEKLF

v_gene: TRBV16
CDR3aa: ASSQSTAGFYNEQF

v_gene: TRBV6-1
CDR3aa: ASSEVWAPYNSPLH

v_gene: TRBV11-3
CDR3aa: ASSFGLWLAGGLSDHGQY

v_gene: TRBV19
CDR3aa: ASSRLEGANEQF

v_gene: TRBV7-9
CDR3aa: ASSSGLAGETQY

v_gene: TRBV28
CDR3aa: ASSGQTGADSYEQY

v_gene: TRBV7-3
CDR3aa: ASSLRGGVNTEAF

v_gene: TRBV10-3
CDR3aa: AISESGGRASTDTQY

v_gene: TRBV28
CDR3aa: ASSLVDRTEAF

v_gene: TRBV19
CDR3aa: ASSDTGYNEQF

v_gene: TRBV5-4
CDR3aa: ASSLSGGVGETQY

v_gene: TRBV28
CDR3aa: ASSLLGQGDQPQH

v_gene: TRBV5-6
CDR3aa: ASSLRGYSYEQY

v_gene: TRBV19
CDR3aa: ASFNSSNYGYT

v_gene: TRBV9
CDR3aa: ASSITGDSGNIIY

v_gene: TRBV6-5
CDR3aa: ASSRGTNTGELF

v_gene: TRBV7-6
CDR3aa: ASSLEAGSSGGSSYEQY

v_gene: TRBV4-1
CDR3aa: ASSQVGLAGGLGETQY

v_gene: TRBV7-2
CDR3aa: ATTDPANEQF

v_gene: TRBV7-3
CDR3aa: ASSLTVMSGQY

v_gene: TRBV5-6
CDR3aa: ASREADTEAF

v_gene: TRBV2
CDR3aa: ASIMGLAGGPNEQY

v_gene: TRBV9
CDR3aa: ASSVSGRLAGNEQF

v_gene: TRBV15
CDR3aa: ATSRGSSPDTQY

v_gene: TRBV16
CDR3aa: ASSRWRDNSPLH

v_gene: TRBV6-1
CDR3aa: ASSEEWGGPNIQY

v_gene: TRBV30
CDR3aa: AWGTGQGSLT

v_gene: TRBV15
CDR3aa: ATSSIPGQRGGETQY

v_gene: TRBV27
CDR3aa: ASRGLAPYEQY

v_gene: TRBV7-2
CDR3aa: ASSERTGEYTEAF

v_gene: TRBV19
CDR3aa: ASSMGGGYEQY

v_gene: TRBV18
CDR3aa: ASSPSQAGTGEYGYT

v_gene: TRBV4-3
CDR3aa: ASSQGAGTGDTDTQY

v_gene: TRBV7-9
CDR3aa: ASSPRTARSGNTIY